One sample yielded the 26 T cell receptor beta chains listed below, sequenced in a study of cytomegalovirus exposure and HLA in healthy donors. PCR amplification relied on 60 Vbeta primers (plus 13 Jbeta primers). Here immunoSEQ multiplex PCR was the method, and the copy in TCRdb shows in-frame clones only, minus some. The sample gives more than 95,000 clones, roughly three quarters of which show up once; roughly 4% is in the top ten. Sequencing used PBMCs. These receptors originate from a man aged 45-60 years in good health and CMV-seropositive.

J is TRBJ1-2 and V is TRBV27; D unresolved. The CDR3 runs to 13 residues. The V and J ends lost 0 bases and 7 bases respectively, with 9 bases between them. Germline CDR1 MNHEY, CDR2 SMNVEV (reference sequence). The chain's CDR3 is CASSLSSDGGYTF. The CDR3 bases are TGTGCCAGCAGTTTATCATCAGATGGTGGCTACACCTTC.

The genes are TRBV7-8 and TRBJ2-7; TRBD2 aligns across 8 bases. The CDR3 runs to 16 residues. V lost 2 bases and J lost 4; bases outside the gene matches: 10. The V gene's germline CDR1 is SGHVS and CDR2 FQNEAQ. The CDR3 sequence is CASSLSAGEISYEQYF. For the CDR3, the DNA is TGTGCCAGCAGCTTATCAGCGGGGGAGATCTCATACGAGCAGTACTTC.

The sample holds one count of this clone. The chain has TRBV9 and TRBJ2-1; D unresolved. Germline values: CDR1 SGDLS, CDR2 YYNGEE. Trimming pared 2 bases from V and 10 bases from J, leaving 13 bases between. The CDR3 extends over 13 amino acids. This CDR3 reads CASSVLEKGEQFF. CDR3 DNA sequence: TGTGCCAGCAGCGTTTTGGAGAAAGGCGAGCAGTTCTTC.

CDR3 in amino acids: CASSSGVYEQYF. DNA for the CDR3: TGTGCCAGCAGCTCCGGGGTCTACGAGCAGTACTTC. The J gene is TRBJ2-7, the V gene TRBV7-9; D is possibly TRBD2 (5 bases). The CDR3 contains 12 residues. Germline CDR1 reads SEHNR; CDR2 reads FQNEAQ (reference sequence). Trimming removed 4 bases at V and 3 bases at J, with 7 bases between.

The chain employs TRBV2 and TRBJ2-1; 7 bases match TRBD1. CDR3 length: 13 residues. After removal of 6 bases from V and 8 bases from J, the junction contained 7 bases not matched to a gene. Looked up from germline, CDR1 is SNHLY and CDR2 is FYNNEI. The CDR3 protein is CASRRGRQDEQFF. The CDR3 DNA reads as TGTGCCAGCAGGAGGGGGCGGCAGGATGAGCAGTTCTTC.

The J gene is TRBJ2-2, the V gene TRBV7-9, with 14 bases identical to TRBD2. The CDR3 spans 17 residues. After removal of 6 bases from V and 4 bases from J, the junction contained 7 bases not matched to a gene. Germline V lookup: CDR1 SEHNR, CDR2 FQNEAQ (reference sequence). The CDR3, as DNA: TGTGCCAGCAGTCGGGGACTAGCGGGAGCGGGCACCGGGGAGCTGTTTTTT. This codes for CASSRGLAGAGTGELFF.

This clone was observed a single time. This chain uses TRBV9 with TRBJ2-5; 8 bases agree with TRBD1. Unmatched junction bases numbered 10, after V lost 4 bases and J lost 5 bases. The CDR3 runs 15 residues. Germline V gene data show CDR1 as SGDLS and CDR2 as YYNGEE. The CDR3 coding sequence is TGTGCCAGCAGCTCAGCTCAGGGGGCGGGGGAGACCCAGTACTTC. Amino acids: CASSSAQGAGETQYF. Drawing the rest from reference TRBV9 and TRBJ2-5, the complete variable domain is DSGVTQTPKHLITATGQRVTLRCSPRSGDLSVYWYQQSLDQGLQFLIQYYNGEERAKGNILERFSAQQFPDLHSELNLSSLELGDSALYFCASSSAQGAGETQYFGPGTRLLVL.

A few counts support this clone. The junction and the germline gene differ at one end; a read error may be behind it. This CDR3 is CASSYSGTSGSEEQFF. CDR3 DNA sequence: TGTGCCAGCAGTTACTCGGGGACTAGCGGGAGTGAGGAGCAGTTCTTC. The chain recombines TRBV6-4 with TRBJ2-1; 14 nucleotides line up with TRBD2. CDR1 MRHNA and CDR2 SNTAGT come from the germline V gene. The CDR3 spans 16 residues.

This clone has just one count. V usage is TRBV29-1 and J usage is TRBJ2-7, with TRBD2 matching 11 bases. CDR3 length equals 14 residues. Germline values: CDR1 SQVTM, CDR2 ANQGSEA. V was clipped by 4 bases and J by 6 bases; unmatched bases: 8. In nucleotides, the CDR3 is TGCAGCGTTGGCACTAGCGGGAGCGATAGCGAGCAGTACTTC. This sequence encodes CSVGTSGSDSEQYF.

This chain links TRBV18 with TRBJ1-2, with D unclear. The germline CDR1 and CDR2 sequences are KGHSH and LQKENI. Trimming took 8 bases from V and 3 from J, leaving 13 bases between them. This CDR3 has 13 amino acids. This chain's CDR3 is CASRSSGHYGYTF. In DNA form, the CDR3 reads TGTGCCAGCCGCTCTAGCGGCCACTATGGCTACACCTTC.

The J gene is TRBJ2-7, the V gene TRBV7-2, with 11 bases matching TRBD2. The CDR3 contains 15 residues. Germline CDR1 is SGHTA and CDR2 is FQGNSA. After removal of 5 bases from V and 2 bases from J, the junction contained 5 bases not matched to a gene. The CDR3: CASSRDSGRAYEQYF. DNA for the CDR3: TGTGCCAGCAGCCGAGATAGCGGGAGGGCCTACGAGCAGTACTTC.

The J gene is TRBJ2-3, the V gene TRBV7-9, with 7 bases matching TRBD1. V gave up 5 bases and J gave up 1 base; unmatched junction bases: 6. Germline CDR1 is SEHNR and CDR2 is FQNEAQ (reference sequence). The CDR3 runs to 15 residues. CDR3 protein: CASSPNGQGTDTQYF. The CDR3 DNA is TGTGCCAGCAGCCCAAATGGACAGGGCACAGATACGCAGTATTTT.

V is TRBV27 and J is TRBJ1-5, with 8 bases matching TRBD1. The CDR3 is 14 amino acids. Per the germline V gene, CDR1 is MNHEY and CDR2 is SMNVEV (reference sequence). V was clipped by 3 bases and J by 5 bases; unmatched bases: 3. The CDR3 DNA is TGTGCCAGCAGTTTCGCGGACAGGGATCAGCCCCAGCATTTT. Translated, it gives CASSFADRDQPQHF.

The chain combines TRBV5-5 with TRBJ1-5; maybe TRBD1 (5 bases). The germline CDR1 and CDR2 sequences are SGHKS and YYEKEE (reference sequence). The germline V and J ends were trimmed by 0 bases and 4 bases, with 11 bases remaining between them. The CDR3 has 15 residues. Here the CDR3 DNA reads TGTGCCAGCAGCTTGGGTTTTAGGGGTAATCAGCCCCAGCATTTT. Its translation: CASSLGFRGNQPQHF.

The J gene is TRBJ2-1, the V gene TRBV11-2; D remains ambiguous. The V and J ends lost 0 bases and 7 bases respectively, with 13 bases between them. Germline CDR1 reads SGHAT; CDR2 reads FQNNGV. CDR3 size: 15 residues. The CDR3 region is CASSLDSATTNEQFF. The CDR3 DNA follows: TGTGCCAGCAGCTTAGATTCTGCGACAACGAATGAGCAGTTCTTC.

The J gene is TRBJ2-3, the V gene TRBV30; 12 bases match TRBD2. Germline-derived CDR1 and CDR2 are GTSNPN and SVGIG (reference sequence). With V trimmed by 4 bases and J by 5 bases, 13 bases remained unmatched. This CDR3 contains 17 residues. CDR3 bases: TGTGCCTGGATGAAGATAAGACTAGCGGGAGCTAGAGATACGCAGTATTTT. Amino acid sequence: CAWMKIRLAGARDTQYF.

This clone has a handful of counts. The chain has TRBV6-1 and TRBJ2-4; maybe TRBD1 (6 bases). CDR1 is MNHNS, CDR2 SASEGT, per germline. Between the trimmed V and J ends, which lost 3 bases and 7 bases, there was a span of 13 bases. CDR3 length: 14 residues. DNA of the CDR3: TGTGCCAGCAGTGACAGGGGTACCTTCAACATTCAGTACTTC. This codes for CASSDRGTFNIQYF.

V is TRBV9 and J is TRBJ2-7, with TRBD1 matching 9 bases. V lost 1 base and J lost 5; bases outside the gene matches: 1. There are 13 residues in the CDR3. CDR1 is SGDLS and CDR2 is YYNGEE in the germline V gene. CDR3 region: CASSVRTGDEQYF. DNA of the CDR3: TGTGCCAGCAGCGTAAGGACAGGGGACGAGCAGTACTTC.

The V and J genes are TRBV10-3 and TRBJ2-3, with 15 bases identical to TRBD2. CDR3 size: 16 residues. Losses at the gene ends were 8 bases for V and 0 bases for J; bases not matched to a gene: 3. Germline CDR1 and CDR2: ENHRY and SYGVKD. CDR3 in amino acids: CAIRTSGRESTDTQYF. For the CDR3, the DNA is TGTGCCATCCGGACTAGCGGGAGGGAGAGCACAGATACGCAGTATTTT.

In this sample, this clone turned up a few times. This chain joins TRBV30 and TRBJ2-1, with 10 bases aligning to TRBD2. V lost 1 base, J lost 5 bases, and 2 bases stayed unmatched. The CDR3 totals 14 residues. CDR1 is GTSNPN, CDR2 SVGIG, per germline (reference sequence). The CDR3 nucleotides are TGTGCCTGGAGTGAACTAGCGGGACACAATGAGCAGTTCTTC. This translates into CAWSELAGHNEQFF.

The chain recombines TRBV19 with TRBJ1-6; D not certain. This CDR3 is 13 amino acids long. V lost 2 bases and J 12 bases, leaving 11 bases between the germline ends. CDR1 and CDR2 (germline): LNHDA, SQIVND (reference sequence). The DNA of the CDR3 is TGTGCCAGTAGTATACCCCCTGTCGGACCCCTCCACTTT. Translation gives CASSIPPVGPLHF.

The chain carries TRBV28 and TRBJ1-5; 10 bases are shared with TRBD1. V lost 6 bases, J lost 0 bases, and 14 bases stayed unmatched. The CDR3 is 19 residues long. Germline CDR1 and CDR2: MDHEN and SYDVKM. The DNA of the CDR3 is TGTGCCAGCAGACCCACCGGGGACAGGGGCCTTTATAGCAATCAGCCCCAGCATTTT. This encodes CASRPTGDRGLYSNQPQHF.

The rearrangement links TRBV5-1 to TRBJ2-1; 11 bases match TRBD2. CDR1 and CDR2 from the germline V gene are SGHRS and YFSETQ. This CDR3 has 14 amino acids. The ends lost 4 bases at V and 7 bases at J; junction bases unmatched: 4. CDR3 amino acids: CASSATSGSNEQFF. In DNA form, the CDR3 reads TGCGCCAGCAGCGCAACTAGCGGGAGTAATGAGCAGTTCTTC.

V gene TRBV5-5 combines with J gene TRBJ2-1; 9 bases map to TRBD2. The CDR3 loop spans 15 amino acids. Trimming took 6 bases from V and 9 from J; bases not matched to a gene: 13. The germline V gene has CDR1 SGHKS and CDR2 YYEKEE (reference sequence). CDR3 sequence: CASTVIAGAYSEQFF. The CDR3, as DNA: TGTGCCAGCACCGTTATAGCGGGGGCCTACTCTGAGCAGTTCTTC.

This clone occurred a few times. The CDR3 loop is CASSMGQGMYQPQHF. The CDR3 bases are TGTGCCAGTAGTATGGGACAGGGGATGTATCAGCCCCAGCATTTT. V gene TRBV19 combines with J gene TRBJ1-5; 10 bases are shared with TRBD1. The CDR3 sequence is 15 residues long. Germline trimming cut 3 bases from V and 5 bases from J; bases unmatched to any gene: 4. Per the germline V gene, CDR1 is LNHDA and CDR2 is SQIVND (reference sequence).

In its sample, this clone was seen a few times. This chain links TRBV6-1 with TRBJ1-6; 7 bases line up with TRBD1. Germline lookup yields CDR1 MNHNS and CDR2 SASEGT. This CDR3 contains 15 residues. Trimming took 5 bases from V and 8 from J; bases not matched to a gene: 9. CDR3 amino acids: CASSMTGPKDSPLHF. The CDR3 DNA sequence: TGTGCCAGCAGTATGACAGGGCCCAAAGATTCACCCCTCCACTTT.